This T cell receptor (beta chain) was recovered during a study of blood T cell repertoires in COVID-19. Only in-frame clones appear in the TCRdb table, and some are missing; sequencing was by immunoSEQ multiplex PCR. This table has roughly 25,000 clones, more than 75% appearing once. The CDR3 totals 15 residues. From germline, CDR1 is SGHKS and CDR2 YYEKEE (reference sequence). Trimming at V came to 3 bases and at J to 3 bases, leaving 6 bases not matched to a gene. The material sequenced was peripheral blood. The chain recombines TRBV5-5 with TRBJ1-5; 7 positions match TRBD1. The TCR sequence derives from a man aged 50-60 years with active COVID-19. This CDR3 is CASSWRGQSNQPQHF. The CDR3 DNA follows: TGTGCCAGCAGCTGGAGGGGACAGTCCAATCAGCCCCAGCATTTT.